The sequence of this T cell receptor beta chain was determined in a study of blood T cell repertoires in COVID-19. Study details: The study drew acute and convalescent COVID-19 samples from the United States, Italy and Spain.

The table came from immunoSEQ multiplex PCR; TCRdb's copy has only in-frame clones and leaves some out. The table includes hundreds of thousands of clones, approximately 90% detected once. Germline trimming cut 3 bases from V and 0 bases from J; bases unmatched to any gene: 6. CDR1 and CDR2 (germline): SGDLS, YYNGEE. CDR3 length: 16 amino acids. Participants were aged roughly 18 to 89 years from roughly 25 US areas. This chain joins TRBV9 and TRBJ1-3; TRBD1 agrees at 7 bases. Sequencing was performed on PBMCs or T cells enriched from blood (not recorded which). The receptor's source is a woman aged 55-75 years who had recovered from COVID-19. CDR3 residues: CASSARQGISGNTIYF. The CDR3 nucleotides are TGTGCCAGCAGCGCCCGACAGGGAATCTCTGGAAACACCATATATTTT.